This T cell receptor (beta chain) was observed in a study of T cells in Graves' hyperthyroidism and ophthalmopathy. Overall study results and limits: Most thyroid clonotypes with frequency above 0.001 were detected in blood.

Trimming took off 4 bases at V and 5 bases at J, with 14 bases between the two ends. The CDR3 has 14 amino acids. RNA transcripts served as the template for amplifying TCR beta CDR3 regions. During a first-round RT-PCR of the TCR CDR3, the HTBI primer set was used. Via MiXCR, TCRdb re-called the multiplex PCR reads, giving one row per CDR3 protein. The sample records around 560,000 distinct CDR3 sequences, 16% being singletons. This clonotype was picked up many times. The antigen remains unidentified. This TCR came from a young woman with Graves' hyperthyroidism. Sequenced input: blood. The genes are TRBV12-3 or TRBV12-4 and TRBJ2-5; TRBD2 is a possible D gene (6 bases). The CDR3 protein is CASSSVDGGETQYF. The CDR3 nucleotides read TGTGCCAGCAGTTCTGTGGACGGAGGGGAGACCCAGTACTTC.